The 32 T cell receptor beta chains below all came from one sample that was sequenced in a study of beta chain features in type 1 diabetes. Expressed TCRB transcripts were sequenced because the entire RNA isolate underwent reverse transcription. Data came from immunoSEQ multiplex PCR; TCRdb stores just in-frame clones and leaves some out. The data show about 360,000 clones, over 10% seen once. The material sequenced was naive CD4+ T cells from blood. These receptors all stem from a young man in good health.

This chain joins TRBV19 and TRBJ2-3, with a possible D match to TRBD2 (5 bases). The CDR3 has 12 residues. Germline V CDR1 and CDR2: LNHDA, SQIVND (reference sequence). Trimming shortened V by 7 bases and J by 1 base, and 6 bases separated the two germline ends. The CDR3 DNA is TGTGCCAGTAAGGAGGGCACAGATACGCAGTATTTT. It translates to CASKEGTDTQYF. The full variable domain, with the rest looked up from reference TRBV19 and TRBJ2-3, is DGGITQSPKYLFRKEGQNVTLSCEQNLNHDAMYWYRQDPGQGLRLIYYSQIVNDFQKGDIAEGYSVSREKKESFPLTVTSAQKNPTAFYLCASKEGTDTQYFGPGTRLTVL.

This clone was counted only a few times. The V call is TRBV29-1, the J call TRBJ2-3; 7 bases map to TRBD1. The V gene end was trimmed by 7 bases and the J gene end by 0 bases; junction bases not matched to a gene: 4. This CDR3 contains 13 residues. Per the germline V gene, CDR1 is SQVTM and CDR2 is ANQGSEA. CDR3 nucleotides: TGCAGCGCCGGGACAGCCAGCACAGATACGCAGTATTTT. Its protein product is CSAGTASTDTQYF.

This clone has more than one count but fewer than ten. The chain has TRBV19 and TRBJ2-3, with 13 bases that match TRBD2. J lost 3 bases, V lost 5 bases, and 5 bases had no gene match. The CDR3 is 16 residues long. Germline CDR1 is LNHDA and CDR2 is SQIVND (reference sequence). This CDR3 reads CASSLRTSGRTDTQYF. The DNA of the CDR3 is TGTGCCAGTAGTTTACGGACTAGCGGGAGAACAGATACGCAGTATTTT.

This chain uses TRBV28 with TRBJ1-2, with TRBD1 as a possible D gene (5 bases). The CDR3 sequence is 13 residues long. The V end was cut by 5 bases, the J end by 2 bases, with 9 bases between. The germline V gene has CDR1 MDHEN and CDR2 SYDVKM. The DNA of the CDR3 is TGTGCCAGCAGTGTGACAGCAAACTATGGCTACACCTTC. Translated, it gives CASSVTANYGYTF.

In its sample, this clone was seen many times. The chain carries TRBV29-1 and TRBJ2-2; 7 bases align to TRBD1. This CDR3 has 13 amino acids. The V gene end was trimmed by 4 bases and the J gene end by 4 bases; junction bases not matched to a gene: 3. CDR1 is SQVTM, CDR2 ANQGSEA, per germline. The CDR3 here is CSVGTGPTGELFF. The CDR3 DNA follows: TGCAGCGTTGGGACAGGTCCCACCGGGGAGCTGTTTTTT.

This clone has just a few counts. The rearrangement joins TRBV28 to TRBJ2-1, with 7 bases identical to TRBD1. The V and J ends lost 8 bases and 2 bases, in that order; junction bases with no gene match: 3. This CDR3 has 13 amino acids. CDR1 MDHEN and CDR2 SYDVKM come from the germline V gene. Here the CDR3 DNA reads TGTGCCAGCGGGACAGCAGCCTACAATGAGCAGTTCTTC. Protein product: CASGTAAYNEQFF.

The chain uses TRBV6-5 and TRBJ2-5; 8 bases map to TRBD2. Germline CDR1 MNHEY, CDR2 SVGAGI. V was pared by 6 bases and J by 0 bases, with 3 bases of the junction left unmatched. This CDR3 is 14 amino acids long. CDR3 in amino acids: CASRGTSYQETQYF. CDR3 bases: TGTGCCAGCAGAGGGACTAGTTACCAAGAGACCCAGTACTTC.

The J gene is TRBJ2-5, the V gene TRBV4-2; 7 nucleotides line up with TRBD1. The ends lost 0 bases at V and 2 bases at J; junction bases unmatched: 12. The germline V gene has CDR1 LGHNA and CDR2 YNFKEQ. The CDR3 contains 18 residues. The CDR3 reads CASSQEVVTGVWQETQYF. The CDR3 coding sequence is TGTGCCAGCAGCCAAGAGGTGGTAACAGGGGTTTGGCAAGAGACCCAGTACTTC.

This rearrangement joins TRBV28 to TRBJ1-2; weak D call: TRBD1 (5 bases). V was pared by 3 bases and J by 4 bases, with 15 bases between. From germline, CDR1 is MDHEN and CDR2 SYDVKM. The CDR3 sequence is 15 residues long. CDR3 in DNA: TGTGCCAGCAGTTTGGGGGGAAGGAGGGCCTATGGCTACACCTTC. Translated, it gives CASSLGGRRAYGYTF.

The table lists this clone with a few counts. The genes are TRBV7-2 and TRBJ2-3; D might be TRBD1 (6 bases). V was pared by 1 base and J by 2 bases, with 7 bases between. CDR3 size: 14 residues. Germline lookup yields CDR1 SGHTA and CDR2 FQGNSA. The CDR3, as DNA: TGTGCCAGCAGCTTAGGGGGGCTCACAGATACGCAGTATTTT. Protein product: CASSLGGLTDTQYF.

The chain joins TRBV7-2 to TRBJ2-7, with D maybe TRBD1 (6 bases). The germline V gene encodes CDR1 SGHTA and CDR2 FQGNSA. This CDR3 contains 17 residues. V dropped 5 bases and J dropped 3 bases, with 23 bases sitting between them. The CDR3 nucleotides are TGTGCCAGCAGCACCACAACAGGGACGGGGTTGCACTACGAGCAGTACTTC. Translation gives CASSTTTGTGLHYEQYF.

The CDR3: CASSRNGVSAYEQYF. The CDR3 DNA reads as TGCGCCAGCAGCCGCAACGGGGTATCCGCCTACGAGCAGTACTTC. V gene TRBV4-1 combines with J gene TRBJ2-7; D might be TRBD2 (5 bases). Trimming pared 4 bases from V and 2 bases from J, leaving 15 bases between. Germline-derived CDR1 and CDR2 are MGHRA and YSYEKL. This CDR3 spans 15 amino acids.

This clone has just a few counts. The J gene is TRBJ1-2, the V gene TRBV25-1; 8 nucleotides match TRBD1. This CDR3 has 14 residues. Germline V gene lookup returns CDR1 MGHDK and CDR2 SYGVNS. V was clipped by 1 base and J by 7 bases; unmatched bases: 5. CDR3: CASSESRTGSGYTF. The CDR3 DNA sequence: TGTGCCAGCAGTGAATCTAGGACAGGGTCTGGCTACACCTTC.

The genes are TRBV6-5 and TRBJ2-3; D may be TRBD2 (5 bases). Germline values: CDR1 MNHEY, CDR2 SVGAGI. This CDR3 is built from 14 residues. Trimming took 6 bases from V and 1 from J, leaving 11 bases between them. The CDR3 region has the DNA TGTGCCAGCAGCCGTCTTAGCGGCACAGATACGCAGTATTTT. It is translated as CASSRLSGTDTQYF.

This clone was seen at least ten times. The CDR3 DNA reads TGTGCCAGCAGCTGGGGACAAGAGCAGTACTTC. Amino acid sequence: CASSWGQEQYF. The rearrangement links TRBV5-4 to TRBJ2-7, with TRBD1 as a possible D gene (6 bases). The CDR3 has 11 residues. V lost 3 bases to trimming and J lost 7 bases, with 8 bases between them. Germline assignment: CDR1 SGHNT and CDR2 YYREEE (reference sequence). Based on the CDR3 plus reference TRBV5-4 and TRBJ2-7, the full variable domain is ETGVTQSPTHLIKTRGQQVTLRCSSQSGHNTVSWYQQALGQGPQFIFQYYREEENGRGNFPPRFSGLQFPNYSSELNVNALELDDSALYLCASSWGQEQYFGPGTRLTVT.

V and J are TRBV7-2 and TRBJ2-1; 9 positions match TRBD2. J lost 1 base, V lost 4 bases, and 11 bases had no gene match. Germline V gives CDR1 SGHTA, CDR2 FQGNSA. The CDR3 has 18 residues. This CDR3 is CASSSFGLAPRSYNEQFF. CDR3 nucleotides: TGTGCCAGCAGCTCTTTTGGACTAGCGCCACGATCCTACAATGAGCAGTTCTTC.

V is TRBV18 and J is TRBJ2-4, with D possibly matching TRBD1 (5 bases). V was cut by 0 bases and J by 4 bases, with 10 bases left in between. Per the germline V gene, CDR1 is KGHSH and CDR2 is LQKENI. This CDR3 contains 15 residues. Written as DNA, the CDR3 is TGTGCCAGCTCACCACCGTCAGGGTCAAAAAACATTCAGTACTTC. This gives the protein CASSPPSGSKNIQYF.

The V call is TRBV5-6, the J call TRBJ2-7; the match to TRBD2 covers 11 bases. J lost 7 bases, V lost 0 bases, and 6 bases had no gene match. CDR1 is SGHDT and CDR2 is YYEEEE in the germline V gene. This CDR3 contains 15 residues. The CDR3 reads CASSLELAGAGEQYF. CDR3 sequence (DNA): TGTGCCAGCAGCTTGGAACTAGCGGGAGCGGGTGAGCAGTACTTC. The variable domain in full, with the rest retrieved from reference TRBV5-6 and TRBJ2-7, is DAGVTQSPTHLIKTRGQQVTLRCSPKSGHDTVSWYQQALGQGPQFIFQYYEEEERQRGNFPDRFSGHQFPNYSSELNVNALLLGDSALYLCASSLELAGAGEQYFGPGTRLTVT.

This clone was detected only a few times. This chain links TRBV7-8 with TRBJ1-5, with D unresolved. From germline, CDR1 is SGHVS and CDR2 FQNEAQ. CDR3 length: 16 amino acids. Trimming removed 3 bases at V and 0 bases at J, with 12 bases between. CDR3 bases: TGTGCCAGCAGCTTTTCGCGTCATTTTAGCAATCAGCCCCAGCATTTT. It translates to CASSFSRHFSNQPQHF. Complete variable domain (other parts from reference TRBV7-8 and TRBJ1-5): GAGVSQSPRYKVAKRGQDVALRCDPISGHVSLFWYQQALGQGPEFLTYFQNEAQLDKSGLPSDRFFAERPEGSVSTLKIQRTQQEDSAVYLCASSFSRHFSNQPQHFGDGTRLSIL.

Remarks on this clone: Other nucleotide sequences from this sample produce the same CDR3. The chain couples TRBV28 to TRBJ2-3, with 8 bases matching TRBD2. The CDR3 spans 14 residues. The V gene's germline CDR1 is MDHEN and CDR2 SYDVKM. The junction had 6 bases not matched to a gene; V was cut back by 6 bases and J by 4 bases. CDR3 sequence: CASSPGTSPDTQYF. The CDR3 region has the DNA TGTGCCAGCAGCCCCGGGACTAGTCCAGATACGCAGTATTTT. Full variable domain (remainder filled in from reference TRBV28 and TRBJ2-3): DVKVTQSSRYLVKRTGEKVFLECVQDMDHENMFWYRQDPGLGLRLIYFSYDVKMKEKGDIPEGYSVSREKKERFSLILESASTNQTSMYLCASSPGTSPDTQYFGPGTRLTVL.

The chain recombines TRBV28 with TRBJ2-7; D is possibly TRBD2 (5 bases). V dropped 7 bases and J dropped 4 bases, with 14 bases sitting between them. The CDR3 consists of 13 residues. CDR1 is MDHEN, CDR2 SYDVKM, per germline. For the CDR3, the DNA is TGTGCCAGCAATAGCGAATCGAGTTACGAGCAGTACTTC. Its translation is CASNSESSYEQYF.

In its sample, this clone was seen a few times. The chain combines TRBV5-1 with TRBJ1-2; D gene ambiguous. V was trimmed by 0 bases and J by 5 bases, leaving 14 bases between them. There are 15 residues in the CDR3. CDR1 and CDR2 from the germline V gene are SGHRS and YFSETQ. CDR3 sequence: CASSLGPFDGYGYTF. DNA for the CDR3: TGCGCCAGCAGCTTGGGTCCTTTCGACGGGTATGGCTACACCTTC.

Only a few counts were recorded for this clone. The chain employs TRBV29-1 and TRBJ1-1, with D perhaps matching TRBD1 (5 bases). Trimming left V 4 bases short and J 5 bases short, with 11 bases between. The CDR3 totals 12 residues. The germline V gene has CDR1 SQVTM and CDR2 ANQGSEA. CDR3 loop: CSVAPGGTEAFF. CDR3 coding DNA: TGCAGCGTTGCCCCGGGGGGGACTGAAGCTTTCTTT.

The chain couples TRBV6-5 to TRBJ2-7; the D gene is possibly TRBD1 (6 bases). Trimming left V 1 base short and J 1 base short, with 8 bases between. CDR1 and CDR2 from the germline V gene are MNHEY and SVGAGI. The CDR3 totals 14 residues. CDR3 protein: CASSYFQGSYEQYF. CDR3 sequence (DNA): TGTGCCAGCAGTTACTTCCAGGGGTCCTACGAGCAGTACTTC.

The rearrangement links TRBV5-4 to TRBJ1-2; D remains unclear. The germline V and J ends were trimmed by 0 bases and 4 bases, with 13 bases remaining between them. The CDR3 sequence is 15 residues long. CDR1 is SGHNT and CDR2 is YYREEE in the germline V gene (reference sequence). As DNA, the CDR3 is TGTGCCAGCAGCTTGGGGGCTTTACAGACCTATGGCTACACCTTC. This translates into CASSLGALQTYGYTF.

With regard to this clone: Within the sample, other DNA sequences also encode this same CDR3. This rearrangement joins TRBV28 to TRBJ1-5; no clear D gene. The CDR3 consists of 11 residues. V lost 4 bases and J 5 bases, leaving 3 bases between the germline ends. Germline loops: CDR1 MDHEN, CDR2 SYDVKM. For the CDR3, the DNA is TGTGCCAGCAGTTCATATCAGCCCCAGCATTTT. It yields the protein CASSSYQPQHF.

This clone was observed a handful of times. V is TRBV13 and J is TRBJ2-2; 12 bases are shared with TRBD1. CDR1 and CDR2 from the germline V gene are PRHDT and FYEKMQ (reference sequence). V was pared by 6 bases and J by 4 bases, with 6 bases of the junction left unmatched. This CDR3 spans 16 amino acids. CDR3 nucleotide sequence: TGTGCCAGCAGTCGCCGGGACAGGGGGCCCACCGGGGAGCTGTTTTTT. It encodes CASSRRDRGPTGELFF.

The chain is built from TRBV16 and TRBJ1-2, with D uncertain. Germline CDR1 reads KGHSY; CDR2 reads FQNENV. The length of the CDR3 is 15 residues. Trimming left V 0 bases short and J 8 bases short, with 16 bases between. The CDR3 DNA reads TGTGCCAGCAGCCAATCTACGGCCACCCGGGTGGGCTACACCTTC. Residues: CASSQSTATRVGYTF.

This clone showed up just a few times. The V and J genes are TRBV7-9 and TRBJ2-2, with 12 bases matching TRBD1. This CDR3 has 14 amino acids. V lost 5 bases to trimming and J lost 7 bases; unmatched junction nucleotides: 2. Germline V lookup: CDR1 SEHNR, CDR2 FQNEAQ (reference sequence). As DNA, the CDR3 is TGTGCCAGCAGCGGGGACAGGGGGCACGGGGAGCTGTTTTTT. It codes for CASSGDRGHGELFF.

The rearrangement uses TRBV18 and TRBJ1-1; 7 bases align to TRBD1. V dropped 8 bases and J dropped 1; count of bases not matched to a gene: 4. Germline CDR1 reads KGHSH; CDR2 reads LQKENI. The CDR3 spans 13 residues. The CDR3 sequence is CASATGRNTEAFF. The CDR3 DNA reads as TGTGCCAGCGCGACAGGGAGGAACACTGAAGCTTTCTTT.

To note about this clone: Distinct nucleotide sequences in the sample also encode this CDR3. The chain recombines TRBV9 with TRBJ2-2, with D possibly TRBD2 on 5 matching bases. V lost 0 bases, J lost 6 bases, and 6 bases lay in between. The CDR3 extends over 13 amino acids. Germline loops: CDR1 SGDLS, CDR2 YYNGEE. The CDR3 here is CASSVVGAGELFF. CDR3 DNA sequence: TGTGCCAGCAGCGTAGTGGGAGCCGGGGAGCTGTTTTTT.

Only a few counts were recorded for this clone. Written as DNA, the CDR3 is TGTGCCATCACGGGAGGTCCGAGGGACACTGAAGCTTTCTTT. This gives the protein CAITGGPRDTEAFF. V usage is TRBV10-3 and J usage is TRBJ1-1; D remains ambiguous. This CDR3 comprises 14 residues. CDR1 is ENHRY, CDR2 SYGVKD, per germline. The V end lost 7 bases, the J end lost 3 bases, and 15 bases lay between the germline ends.